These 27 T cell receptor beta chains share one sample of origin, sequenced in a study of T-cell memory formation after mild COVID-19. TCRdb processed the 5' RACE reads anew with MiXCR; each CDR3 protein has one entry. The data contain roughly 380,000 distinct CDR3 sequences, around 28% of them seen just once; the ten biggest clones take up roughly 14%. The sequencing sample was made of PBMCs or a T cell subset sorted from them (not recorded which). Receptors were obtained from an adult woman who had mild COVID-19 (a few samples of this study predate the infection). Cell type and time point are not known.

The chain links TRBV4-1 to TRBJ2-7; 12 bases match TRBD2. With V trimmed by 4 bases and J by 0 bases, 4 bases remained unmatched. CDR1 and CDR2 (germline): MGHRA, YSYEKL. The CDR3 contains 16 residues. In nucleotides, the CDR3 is TGCGCCAGCAGCCCCGTGACTAGCGGGAGCTCCTACGAGCAGTACTTC. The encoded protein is CASSPVTSGSSYEQYF.

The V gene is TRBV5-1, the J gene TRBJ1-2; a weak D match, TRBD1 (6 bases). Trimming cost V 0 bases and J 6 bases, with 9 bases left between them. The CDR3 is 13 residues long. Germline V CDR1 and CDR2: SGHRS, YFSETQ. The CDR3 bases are TGCGCCAGCAGCTTGGCGGCAGGGGATGGCTACACCTTC. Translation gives CASSLAAGDGYTF.

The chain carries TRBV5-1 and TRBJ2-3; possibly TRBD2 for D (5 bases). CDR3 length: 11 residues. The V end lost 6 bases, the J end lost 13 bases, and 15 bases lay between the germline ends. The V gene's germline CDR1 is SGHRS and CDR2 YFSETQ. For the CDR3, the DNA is TGCGCCAGCAAAGTGGCGGGCGAGGAGTATTTT. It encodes CASKVAGEEYF.

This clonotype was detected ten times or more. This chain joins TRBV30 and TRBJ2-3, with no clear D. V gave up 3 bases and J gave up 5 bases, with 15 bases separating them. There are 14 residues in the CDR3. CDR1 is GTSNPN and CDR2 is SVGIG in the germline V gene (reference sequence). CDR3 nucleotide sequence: TGTGCCTGGAGACGACCCGCGTCGGGAGATACGCAGTATTTT. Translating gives CAWRRPASGDTQYF.

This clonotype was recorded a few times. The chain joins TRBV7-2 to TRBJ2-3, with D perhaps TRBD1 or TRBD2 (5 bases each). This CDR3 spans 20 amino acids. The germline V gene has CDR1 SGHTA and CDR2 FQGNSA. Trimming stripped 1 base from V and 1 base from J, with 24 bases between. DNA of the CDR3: TGTGCCAGCAGCTTAGTTTGGGGCGGACGGGGATACTTTCGCACAGATACGCAGTATTTT. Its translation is CASSLVWGGRGYFRTDTQYF.

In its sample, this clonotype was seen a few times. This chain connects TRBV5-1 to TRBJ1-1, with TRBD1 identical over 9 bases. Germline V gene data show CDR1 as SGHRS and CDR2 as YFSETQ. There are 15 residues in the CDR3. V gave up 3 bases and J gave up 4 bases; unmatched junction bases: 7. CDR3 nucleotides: TGCGCCAGCAGCTACGGACAGGGGCATGGCACTGAAGCTTTCTTT. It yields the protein CASSYGQGHGTEAFF.

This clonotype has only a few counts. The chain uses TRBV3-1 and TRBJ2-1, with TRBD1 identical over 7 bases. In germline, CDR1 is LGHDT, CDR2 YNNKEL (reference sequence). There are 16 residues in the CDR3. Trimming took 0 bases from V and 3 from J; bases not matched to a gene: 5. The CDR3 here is CASSQDWGQIYNEQFF. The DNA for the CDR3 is TGTGCCAGCAGCCAAGATTGGGGACAGATCTACAATGAGCAGTTCTTC.

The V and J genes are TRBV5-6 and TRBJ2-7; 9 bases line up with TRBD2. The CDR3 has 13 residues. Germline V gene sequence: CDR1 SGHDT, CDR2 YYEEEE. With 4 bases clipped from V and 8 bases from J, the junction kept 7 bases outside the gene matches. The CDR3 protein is CASSVGTSSKQYF. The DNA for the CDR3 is TGTGCCAGCAGCGTCGGGACTAGCAGTAAGCAGTACTTC.

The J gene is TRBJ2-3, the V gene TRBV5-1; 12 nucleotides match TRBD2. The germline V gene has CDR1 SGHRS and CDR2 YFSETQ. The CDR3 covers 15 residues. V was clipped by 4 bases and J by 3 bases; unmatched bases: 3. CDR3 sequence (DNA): TGCGCCAGCAGCCACGGACTAGCGGGGACAGATACGCAGTATTTT. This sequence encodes CASSHGLAGTDTQYF. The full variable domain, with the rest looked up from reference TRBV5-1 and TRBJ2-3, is KAGVTQTPRYLIKTRGQQVTLSCSPISGHRSVSWYQQTPGQGLQFLFEYFSETQRNKGNFPGRFSGRQFSNSRSEMNVSTLELGDSALYLCASSHGLAGTDTQYFGPGTRLTVL.

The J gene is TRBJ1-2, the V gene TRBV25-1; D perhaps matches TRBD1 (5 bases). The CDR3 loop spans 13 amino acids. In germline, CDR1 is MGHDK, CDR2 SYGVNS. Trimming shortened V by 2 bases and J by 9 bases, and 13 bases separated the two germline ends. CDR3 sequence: CASSEGGRGSYTF. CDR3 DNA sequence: TGTGCCAGCAGTGAAGGGGGTCGGGGGAGCTACACCTTC.

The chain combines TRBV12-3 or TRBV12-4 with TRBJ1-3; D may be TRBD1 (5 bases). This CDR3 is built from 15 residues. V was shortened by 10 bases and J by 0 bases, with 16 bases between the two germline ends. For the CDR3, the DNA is TGTGCCATGGGGACGGCGGCGAGCTCTGGAAACACCATATATTTT. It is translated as CAMGTAASSGNTIYF.

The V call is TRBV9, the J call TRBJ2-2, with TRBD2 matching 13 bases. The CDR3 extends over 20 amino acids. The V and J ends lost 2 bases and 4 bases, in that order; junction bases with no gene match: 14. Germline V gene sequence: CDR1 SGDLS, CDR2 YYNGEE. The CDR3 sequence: CASSVRRQQTSGRTTGELFF. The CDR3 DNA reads TGTGCCAGCAGCGTCCGACGACAACAGACTAGCGGGAGGACCACCGGGGAGCTGTTTTTT.

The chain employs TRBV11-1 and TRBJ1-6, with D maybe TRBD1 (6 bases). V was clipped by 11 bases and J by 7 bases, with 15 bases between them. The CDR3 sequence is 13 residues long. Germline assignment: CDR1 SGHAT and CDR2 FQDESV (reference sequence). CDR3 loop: CAARQDGNSPLHF. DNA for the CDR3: TGTGCCGCGAGACAGGATGGGAATTCACCCCTCCACTTT.

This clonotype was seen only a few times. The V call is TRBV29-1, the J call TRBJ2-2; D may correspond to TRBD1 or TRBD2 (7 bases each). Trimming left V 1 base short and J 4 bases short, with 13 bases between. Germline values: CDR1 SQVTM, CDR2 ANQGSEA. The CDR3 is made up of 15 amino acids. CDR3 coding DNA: TGCAGCGTTGAAGCTGGGAGGGGGCTCACCGGGGAGCTGTTTTTT. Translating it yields CSVEAGRGLTGELFF.

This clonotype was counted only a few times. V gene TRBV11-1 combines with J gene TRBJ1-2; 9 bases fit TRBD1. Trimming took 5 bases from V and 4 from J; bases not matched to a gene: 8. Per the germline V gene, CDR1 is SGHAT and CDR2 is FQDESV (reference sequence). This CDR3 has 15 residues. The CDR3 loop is CASSLTDRGVYGYTF. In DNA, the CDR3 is TGTGCCAGCAGCCTGACGGACAGGGGAGTCTATGGCTACACCTTC.

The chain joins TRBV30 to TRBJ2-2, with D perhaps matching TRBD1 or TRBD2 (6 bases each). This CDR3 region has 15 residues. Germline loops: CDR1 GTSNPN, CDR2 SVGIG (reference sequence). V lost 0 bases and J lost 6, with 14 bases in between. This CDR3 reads CAWSVLGGAAGELFF. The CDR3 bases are TGTGCCTGGAGTGTATTGGGGGGCGCGGCCGGGGAGCTGTTTTTT.

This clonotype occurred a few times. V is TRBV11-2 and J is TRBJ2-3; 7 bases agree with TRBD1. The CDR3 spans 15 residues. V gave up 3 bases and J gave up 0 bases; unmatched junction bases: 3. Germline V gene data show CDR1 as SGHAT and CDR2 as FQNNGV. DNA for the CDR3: TGTGCCAGCAGCTTTTTGGGACAGAGCACAGATACGCAGTATTTT. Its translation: CASSFLGQSTDTQYF.

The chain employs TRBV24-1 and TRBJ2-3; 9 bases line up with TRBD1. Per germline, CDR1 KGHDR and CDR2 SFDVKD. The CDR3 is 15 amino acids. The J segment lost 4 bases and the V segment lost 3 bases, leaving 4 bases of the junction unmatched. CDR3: CATSDAGTGSDTQYF. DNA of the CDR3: TGTGCCACCAGTGATGCCGGGACAGGGTCAGATACGCAGTATTTT.

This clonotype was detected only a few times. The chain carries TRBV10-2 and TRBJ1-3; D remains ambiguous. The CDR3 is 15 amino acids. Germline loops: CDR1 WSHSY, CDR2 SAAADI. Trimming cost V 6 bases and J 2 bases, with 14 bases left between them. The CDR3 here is CASSAGSVTGNTIYF. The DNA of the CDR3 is TGCGCCAGCAGCGCCGGTTCGGTCACTGGAAACACCATATATTTT.

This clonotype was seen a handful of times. CDR3 nucleotide sequence: TGCGCCAGCAGCCAAGATCGACAGGGGTATGAGCAGTTCTTC. Translation: CASSQDRQGYEQFF. The chain couples TRBV4-3 to TRBJ2-1; TRBD1 aligns across 8 bases. The CDR3 is 14 amino acids. Germline lookup yields CDR1 LGHNA and CDR2 YSLEER. After removal of 0 bases from V and 8 bases from J, the junction contained 3 bases not matched to a gene.

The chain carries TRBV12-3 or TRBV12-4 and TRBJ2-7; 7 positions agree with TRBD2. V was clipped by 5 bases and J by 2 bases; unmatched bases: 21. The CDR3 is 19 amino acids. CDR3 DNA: TGTGCCAGCAGTCTCCGGACGGCGGGGCGGGCTAGCGGTCCCTACGAGCAGTACTTC. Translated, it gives CASSLRTAGRASGPYEQYF.

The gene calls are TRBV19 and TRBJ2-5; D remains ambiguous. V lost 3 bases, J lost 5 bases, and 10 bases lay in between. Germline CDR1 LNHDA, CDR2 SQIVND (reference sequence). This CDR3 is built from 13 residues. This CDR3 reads CASSIMVGETQYF. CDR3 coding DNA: TGTGCCAGTAGTATTATGGTGGGGGAGACCCAGTACTTC.

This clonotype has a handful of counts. CDR3 loop: CSVGKRAYNEQFF. The CDR3, as DNA: TGCAGCGTTGGAAAGCGGGCCTACAATGAGCAGTTCTTC. The chain joins TRBV29-1 to TRBJ2-1; TRBD2 might be the D (6 bases). Per the germline V gene, CDR1 is SQVTM and CDR2 is ANQGSEA. This CDR3 has 13 residues. V lost 4 bases to trimming and J lost 2 bases, with 9 bases between them.

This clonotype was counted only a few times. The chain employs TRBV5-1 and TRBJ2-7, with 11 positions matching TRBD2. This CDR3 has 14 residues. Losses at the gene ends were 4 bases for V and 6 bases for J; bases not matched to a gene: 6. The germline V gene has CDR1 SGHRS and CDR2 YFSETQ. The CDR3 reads CASSTSGTSGEQYF. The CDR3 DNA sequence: TGCGCCAGCAGCACATCCGGGACTAGCGGCGAGCAGTACTTC. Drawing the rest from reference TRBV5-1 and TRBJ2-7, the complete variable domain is KAGVTQTPRYLIKTRGQQVTLSCSPISGHRSVSWYQQTPGQGLQFLFEYFSETQRNKGNFPGRFSGRQFSNSRSEMNVSTLELGDSALYLCASSTSGTSGEQYFGPGTRLTVT.

Here the CDR3 reads CASTPRSGRAGELFF. The CDR3 DNA is TGTGCCAGCACCCCACGGAGCGGGAGGGCAGGGGAGCTGTTTTTT. J is TRBJ2-2 and V is TRBV12-3 or TRBV12-4; 10 bases match TRBD2. The length of the CDR3 is 15 residues. V lost 7 bases to trimming and J lost 8 bases; unmatched junction nucleotides: 10.

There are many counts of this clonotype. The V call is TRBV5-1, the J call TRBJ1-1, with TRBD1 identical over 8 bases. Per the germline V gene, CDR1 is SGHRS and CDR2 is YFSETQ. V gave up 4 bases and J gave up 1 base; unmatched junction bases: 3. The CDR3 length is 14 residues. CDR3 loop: CASSPGTGNTEAFF. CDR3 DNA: TGCGCCAGCAGCCCCGGGACAGGGAACACTGAAGCTTTCTTT. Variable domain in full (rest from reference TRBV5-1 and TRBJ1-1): KAGVTQTPRYLIKTRGQQVTLSCSPISGHRSVSWYQQTPGQGLQFLFEYFSETQRNKGNFPGRFSGRQFSNSRSEMNVSTLELGDSALYLCASSPGTGNTEAFFGQGTRLTVV.

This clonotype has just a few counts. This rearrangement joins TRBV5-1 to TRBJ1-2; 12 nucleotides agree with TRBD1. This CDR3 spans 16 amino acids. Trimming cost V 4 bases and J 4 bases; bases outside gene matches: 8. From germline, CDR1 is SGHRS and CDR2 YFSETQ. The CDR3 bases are TGCGCCAGCAGCCAAGGTGGGACAGGGGGCAGCTATGGCTACACCTTC. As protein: CASSQGGTGGSYGYTF.